This T cell receptor (beta chain) emerged from a study of cytomegalovirus exposure and HLA in healthy donors (dated by TCRdb to about 2017). Regarding the research as a whole: An earlier analysis of roughly 570 of the donors reported roughly 300 Gb of sequence data and 95 million to 120 million unique TCR beta sequences obtained from some 200 million T cells. About 330 gigabases of sequencing data and tens of millions of unique TCR sequences made up an early release that covered approximately 620 HLA-typed donors. Among the roughly 380 genotyped donors, approximately 82% belonged to the genetic ancestry cluster associated with self-reported Caucasian donors. The study aimed to test whether signatures of past pathogen exposure could be identified by cataloging public T cell receptors. The T cell repertoires of 670 or so subjects were profiled by immunosequencing and related to cytomegalovirus serostatus. Along with the roughly 700-subject first cohort, a separate validation cohort of about 110 different subjects was used. To predict cytomegalovirus infection status, the study brought together high-throughput TCR immunosequencing, statistical association of individual TCRs with disease status, and machine learning. A later analysis re-examined previously published TCR beta repertoires from 500 to 700 donors and added high-resolution HLA genotyping to investigate patterns of TCR occurrence. In the later analysis, no new phenotypic data were used to find candidate immune exposures; instead, reliance was placed on TCR beta sequences and their occurrence across donors. An earlier analysis of around 580 of the donors used high-throughput TCR beta sequencing to judge whether each TCR beta V gene segment behaved as functional or pseudogenic. Donor age, sex, ethnicity and CMV serostatus were compiled together with the repertoire data. A later genetic analysis took genome-wide SNP genotypes for about 55% of the 666 donors and used that subset as a discovery cohort. Every discovery cohort repertoire had been produced on one sequencing platform. Both class I and class II loci were covered by HLA typing, at four-digit resolution. The number of donors typed differed by locus, with 629-630 for A, B, C, DRB1 and DQB1, around 500 for DQA1, nearly 610 for DPA1, and over 400 for DPB1. Roughly 5 DR-DQ haplotypes were handled as single units for association and clustering, since linkage in the cohort was strong. Among a few hundred genotyped donors of the cohort, an average of about 240,000 unique TCR beta nucleotide sequences were sequenced per donor, around 20% of them non-productive.

For this clone: It has no known antigen specificity. No base-level quality is on record; no much larger clone is a single base apart. The same CDR3 arises from other DNA sequences in this sample as well.

The cohort was made up of about 610 healthy bone marrow donors. Cohort members were all nominally healthy when sampled, although unrecorded immune exposures were likely present. The donor was CMV seronegative and belonged to the group of 352 seronegative cohort members. A peripheral blood sample was collected from each donor, and TCR beta sequencing was performed on peripheral blood mononuclear cells. Genomic DNA was extracted from the blood cell samples with the Qiagen DNeasy Blood Extraction Kit. Here is what the overall study found, with its caveats: Broadly in line with IMGT annotations, most TCR beta V segments showed up in productive rearrangements about 87% or about 30% of the time in an earlier analysis of some 590 of the donors. The earlier analysis of 587 of the donors excluded some 15 rarely observed V segments, including chromosome 9 orphons, because counts were too low. Correlated functional status among segregating V segments might reflect linkage disequilibrium, but an unknown experimental factor could not be ruled out. It was suggested by the authors that the approach could potentially be generalized to other disease states and immunological phenotypes. A further reported finding was that TCR beta sequences accurately predicted the HLA-A and HLA-B alleles for most subjects in the first cohort. In a later analysis, HLA-associated TCR beta chains were found to be more clonally expanded and to have lower generation probabilities than equally common non-associated chains. Cytomegalovirus status was reported to be diagnosed by the classifier with high specificity and sensitivity in both the original and validation cohorts. Presence/absence analyses assumed roughly uniform sequencing depth across donors, an assumption that may not hold. Because HLA typing was missing for some donors at each locus, association tests included only the typed subset. A few of the identified cytomegalovirus-associated TCR beta chains were confirmed in vitro to be specific for cytomegalovirus antigens. In a later genetic analysis, a missense DCLRE1C variant was associated with V-gene and J-gene trimming of TCR beta chains, and the association was replicated in an independent cohort. In a later analysis, 16,951 TCR beta sequences were associated with specific HLA alleles at a false discovery rate of 0.05. CMV serostatus was the only immune exposure information available for the cohort. According to a later analysis, TCR association rates differed among HLA loci, with DRB1 alleles showing the most associated TCRs and HLA-C alleles showing the fewest. When HLA alleles, especially DR and DQ, strongly co-occurred, attributing TCR associations to individual alleles was difficult. In a later analysis, most CMV-associated TCR beta chains were found to appear HLA-restricted, with HLA associations seemingly driven largely by CMV exposure. In this cohort, only TCR beta chains were sequenced, and detectable features were limited by the absence of alpha or paired-chain data. A total of 150 to 200 TCR beta chains were listed by the study as associated with cytomegalovirus. A later analysis reported that several top co-occurrence clusters appeared linked to parvovirus B19, influenza, CMV and Epstein-Barr virus. While some public TCRs were present in many individuals, most TCR sequences turned up only very rarely across donors. A cluster of highly shared sequence variants was judged likely to be a technical artifact of the sequencing pipeline. A later genetic analysis reported fewer N-insertions in productive TCRs among donors in an Asian-associated ancestry cluster than the approximately 670-donor mean.

The library came from the immunoSEQ multiplex PCR assay. For the multiplex PCR, a mixture combining 60 forward primers for TCR Vbeta segments and 13 reverse primers for TCR Jbeta segments was used. Amplification of the CDR3 region of rearranged TCR beta genes was performed with a multiplex PCR assay on genomic DNA. The Illumina HiSeq System was used to sequence the amplified TCR beta libraries as 87-base-pair reads. Regarding the original processing steps: In a later analysis, tens of millions of unique TCR beta chains were counted across the 650 to 750 repertoires, and around 10 million of these chains were shared by at least two donors. A nearest-neighbor algorithm error-corrected the raw reads and collapsed the reads into unique sequences, merging closely related sequences to remove PCR and sequencing errors. V, D and J gene segments were assigned by aligning CDR3 sequences to IMGT reference sequences. Each retained sequence needed at least a six-nucleotide match to both a V gene segment and a J gene segment. Rearrangements were classified as productive when the CDR3 lacked stop codons and remained in frame with V and J, and all other rearrangements were classified as non-productive. CDR3 was defined according to IMGT convention as the region running from the second conserved V-encoded cysteine to the conserved J-encoded phenylalanine. The earlier analysis of about 620 of the donors excluded sequences that lacked an unambiguous match to a single V gene segment. An earlier analysis of 500 to 600 of the donors classified V segments as functional when productive rearrangements were above 56.7% and as segregating when the standard deviation between donors was above 5%. A statistical classification framework was built to diagnose cytomegalovirus status from the catalog of TCR beta chain sequences. V and J gene assignment, in a later analysis, came from comparing TCR nucleotide sequences with IMGT/GENE-DB human TR gene sequences. The TCRdist pipeline was used in a later analysis to assign CDR3 sequences and most-parsimonious VDJ recombination scenarios. In a later analysis, each TCR beta chain was defined by its CDR3 amino acid sequence together with its V-gene family, and reads lacking a unique V-gene family were excluded. In a later analysis, approximately 590 highly shared, low-generation-probability nucleotide sequences were removed to address suspected cross-contamination and a sequencing artifact. In a later analysis, a clonal expansion index was calculated for each public chain from normalized within-repertoire ranks of inferred template counts. In a later analysis, generation probabilities were computed using a VDJ recombination model fitted to out-of-frame rearrangements, and the results were checked against IGoR. A later analysis scored TCR-TCR, TCR-HLA and TCR-CMV co-occurrence with hypergeometric tests, applying a repertoire-size bias correction to TCR pairs. In a later analysis, false discovery rates were estimated by permuting HLA or CMV assignments 20 times. A later analysis grouped co-occurring TCRs with DBSCAN, adding TCRdist sequence similarity when clustering within HLA-allele-positive subsets. Repertoires with fewer than 30,000 or more than 120,000 public chains were left out of co-occurrence clustering, as were five repertoires with anomalous nucleotide sharing. TCRdb took this table from immuneACCESS and kept in-frame rearrangements with V and J called. Such tables lack part of the clones; where checked against another copy, unresolved V genes explain under half of the gap, and the rest is unexplained. That table is the source of V, J and clone size, and D and trimming were worked out from the DNA. The sample contains about 180,000 clones, roughly 84% of them found a single time. Roughly 1.2% of the sample lies in the top ten.

This receptor was obtained from a boy younger than 10 in good health and CMV-seronegative. The sequenced sample consisted of PBMCs.

The nucleotide sequence is TGTGCCACCAGCAGAGACCTTTCGGGCCAAGAGACCCAGTACTTC. Its coded protein is CATSRDLSGQETQYF. This sequence uses TRBV15 and TRBJ2-5; there is no confident call for the D gene. Sequences LNHNV (CDR1) and YYDKDF (CDR2) are obtained from the germline V gene (reference sequence). The CDR3 measures 15 amino acids from cysteine to phenylalanine. Just the 45-base CDR3 DNA is kept, in frame starting at base 1. V drops 0 bases and J drops 1 base, leaving 9 bases in between.